The clone carrying this T cell receptor (beta chain) was recorded at least ten times. Its antigen is not known. The data stem from a study of T cell repertoires in cytomegalovirus infection. Study at large: CMV infection plus the matching HLA type was flagged by public TCR beta signatures.

Study results and caveats: It was HLA-C-restricted CMV-specific TCR beta clonotypes that dominated the response ex vivo. CMV carriers with the relevant HLA were identified by cumulative public TCR beta family frequency.

CDR3 length: 15 residues. CDR1 is SGHTA and CDR2 is FQGNSA in the germline V gene. Between the trimmed V and J ends, which lost 6 bases and 2 bases, there was a span of 14 bases. TCRdb re-derived calls from the reads in MiXCR, one entry per CDR3 protein. The table lists hundreds of thousands of distinct CDR3 sequences, 20% to 25% of them singletons. This chain joins TRBV7-2 and TRBJ1-5; tentatively, D is TRBD1 (5 bases). The sequence derives from a human donor in good health (CMV status not recorded). Some clones in this sample may be carry-over from other donors' samples. Input material: CD8+ T cells from PBMCs. Here the CDR3 DNA reads TGTGCCAGCAGTACCGGGCAGGGCGGCAATCAGCCCCAGCATTTT. It is translated as CASSTGQGGNQPQHF.